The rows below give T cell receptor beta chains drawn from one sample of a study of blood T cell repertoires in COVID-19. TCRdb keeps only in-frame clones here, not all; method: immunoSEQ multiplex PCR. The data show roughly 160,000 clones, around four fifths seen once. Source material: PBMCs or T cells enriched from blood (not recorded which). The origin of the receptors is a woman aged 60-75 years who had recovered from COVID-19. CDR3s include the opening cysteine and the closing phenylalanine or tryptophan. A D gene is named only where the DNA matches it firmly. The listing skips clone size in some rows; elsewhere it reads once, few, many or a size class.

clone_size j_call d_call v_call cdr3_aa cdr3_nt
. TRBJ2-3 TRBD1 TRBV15 CATRQGVDTDTQYF TGTGCCACCAGACAGGGGGTAGACACAGATACGCAGTATTTT
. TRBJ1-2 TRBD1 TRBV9 CASSKGQGDYGYTF TGTGCCAGCAGCAAGGGACAGGGAGACTATGGCTACACCTTC
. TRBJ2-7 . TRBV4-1 CASSQAYSNSYEQYF TGCGCCAGCAGCCAAGCATACTCAAACTCCTACGAGCAGTACTTC
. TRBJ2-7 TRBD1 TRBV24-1 CATSDSTGQGKGPYPYEQYF TGTGCCACCAGTGATTCGACAGGACAGGGAAAGGGACCCTACCCCTACGAGCAGTACTTC
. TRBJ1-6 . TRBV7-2 CASRRQTSYNSPLHF TGTGCCAGCAGGCGACAAACCTCCTATAATTCACCCCTCCACTTT
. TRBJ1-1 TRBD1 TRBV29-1 CSVHGQGVGANTEAFF TGCAGCGTTCACGGACAGGGGGTAGGGGCGAACACTGAAGCTTTCTTT
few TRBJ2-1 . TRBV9 CASSVNSEPSYNEQFF TGTGCCAGCAGCGTGAATTCGGAGCCGTCATACAATGAGCAGTTCTTC
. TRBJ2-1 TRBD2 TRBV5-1 CASSTTSGSYGEQFF TGCGCCAGCAGCACCACTAGCGGGAGTTACGGTGAGCAGTTCTTC
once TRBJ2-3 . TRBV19 CASSFNRATDTQYF TGTGCCAGTAGTTTTAACAGGGCCACAGATACGCAGTATTTT
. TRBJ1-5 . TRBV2 CASSEARGSNQPQHF TGTGCCAGCAGTGAAGCGCGAGGGAGCAATCAGCCCCAGCATTTT
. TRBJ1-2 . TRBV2 CASTPGRGSVGYTF TGTGCCAGCACCCCAGGCCGGGGGTCGGTTGGCTACACCTTC
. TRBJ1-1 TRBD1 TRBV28 CASRATGGDNTEAFF TGTGCCAGCAGGGCGACAGGGGGGGATAACACTGAAGCTTTCTTT
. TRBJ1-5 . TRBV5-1 CASSLTPDQPQHF TGCGCCAGCAGCTTGACACCTGATCAGCCCCAGCATTTT
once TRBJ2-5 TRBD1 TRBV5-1 CASALWQGAQETQYF TGCGCCAGCGCACTTTGGCAGGGGGCGCAGGAGACCCAGTACTTC
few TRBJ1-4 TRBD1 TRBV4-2 CASSHANRGEEKLFF TGTGCCAGCAGCCATGCTAACAGGGGTGAGGAAAAACTGTTTTTT
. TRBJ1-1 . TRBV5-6 CASSLTPNSPNAEAFF TGTGCCAGCAGCTTGACGCCCAACTCCCCTAATGCGGAAGCTTTCTTT
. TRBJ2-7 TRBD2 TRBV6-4 CASSDRGRASGGATSYEQYF TGTGCCAGCAGTGACAGGGGCCGGGCTAGCGGGGGGGCCACCTCCTACGAGCAGTACTTC
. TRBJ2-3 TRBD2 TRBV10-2 CASGLAGGTDTQYF TGCGCCAGCGGACTAGCGGGAGGAACAGATACGCAGTATTTT
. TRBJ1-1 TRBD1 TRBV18 CASSPTGDGNTEAFF TGTGCCAGCTCACCAACAGGGGATGGGAACACTGAAGCTTTCTTT
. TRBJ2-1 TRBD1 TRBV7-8 CASSLRRRDRNNEQFF TGTGCCAGCAGCCTCAGACGACGGGACAGGAACAATGAGCAGTTCTTC
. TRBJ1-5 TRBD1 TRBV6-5 CASSRDRDHQPQHF TGTGCCAGCAGCCGAGACAGGGATCATCAGCCCCAGCATTTT
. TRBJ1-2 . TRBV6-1 CASSDSGQSYGYTF TGTGCCAGCAGTGATTCCGGACAGAGCTATGGCTACACCTTC